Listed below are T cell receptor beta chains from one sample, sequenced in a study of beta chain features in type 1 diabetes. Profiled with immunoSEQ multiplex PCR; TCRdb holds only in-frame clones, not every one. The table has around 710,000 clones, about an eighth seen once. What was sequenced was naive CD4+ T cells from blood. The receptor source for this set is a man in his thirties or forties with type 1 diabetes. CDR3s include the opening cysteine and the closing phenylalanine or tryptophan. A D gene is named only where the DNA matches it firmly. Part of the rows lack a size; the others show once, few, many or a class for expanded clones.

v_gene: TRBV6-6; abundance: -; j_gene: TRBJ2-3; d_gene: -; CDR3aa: CASSLSSRGTDTQYF; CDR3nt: TGTGCCAGCAGCCTTTCGAGTCGGGGCACAGATACGCAGTATTTT
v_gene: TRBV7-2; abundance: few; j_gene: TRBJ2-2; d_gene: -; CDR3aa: CASSFSGNTGELFF; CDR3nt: TGTGCCAGCAGCTTCTCCGGGAACACCGGGGAGCTGTTTTTT
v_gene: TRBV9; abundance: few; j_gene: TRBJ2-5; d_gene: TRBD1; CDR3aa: CASSGPLDREETQYF; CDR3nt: TGTGCCAGCAGCGGACCCTTGGACAGGGAAGAGACCCAGTACTTC
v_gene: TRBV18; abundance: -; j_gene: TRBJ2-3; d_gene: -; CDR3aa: CASSPTQGSTDTQYF; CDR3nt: TGTGCCAGCTCACCCACACAGGGTAGCACAGATACGCAGTATTTT
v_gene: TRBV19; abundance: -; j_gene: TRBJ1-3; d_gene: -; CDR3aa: CASHRDTGSTSGNTIYF; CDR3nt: TGTGCCAGCCACCGGGACACTGGGTCGACCTCTGGAAACACCATATATTTT
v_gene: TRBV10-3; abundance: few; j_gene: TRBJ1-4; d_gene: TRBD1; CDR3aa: CAISAPDRGRGEKLFF; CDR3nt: TGTGCCATCAGTGCCCCGGACAGGGGGCGAGGAGAAAAACTGTTTTTT
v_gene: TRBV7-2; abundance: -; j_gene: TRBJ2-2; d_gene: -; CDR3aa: CASSLIYTGELFF; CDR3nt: TGTGCCAGCAGCTTAATTTACACCGGGGAGCTGTTTTTT
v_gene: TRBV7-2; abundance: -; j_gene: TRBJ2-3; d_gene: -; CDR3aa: CASSQDETNTDTQYF; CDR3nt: TGTGCCAGCAGCCAAGATGAGACTAACACAGATACGCAGTATTTT
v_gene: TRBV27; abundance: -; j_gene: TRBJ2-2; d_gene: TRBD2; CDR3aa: CASSLQTSGKLFF; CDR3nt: TGTGCCAGCAGTTTACAGACTAGCGGGAAGCTGTTTTTT
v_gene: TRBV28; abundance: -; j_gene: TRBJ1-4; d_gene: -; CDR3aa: CASGRGGQGEEKLFF; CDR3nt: TGTGCCAGCGGACGTGGGGGGCAGGGAGAGGAAAAACTGTTTTTT
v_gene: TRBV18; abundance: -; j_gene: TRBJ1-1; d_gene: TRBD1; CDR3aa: CASSPQGTGGVNTEAFF; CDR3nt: TGTGCCAGCTCACCACAAGGGACAGGGGGTGTGAACACTGAAGCTTTCTTT
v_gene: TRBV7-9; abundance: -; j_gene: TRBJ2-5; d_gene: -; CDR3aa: CASSLAGSETQYF; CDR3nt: TGTGCCAGCAGCTTAGCAGGGAGCGAGACCCAGTACTTC
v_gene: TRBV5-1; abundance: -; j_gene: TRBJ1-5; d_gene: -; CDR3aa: CASSSDTGSNQPQHF; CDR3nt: TGCGCCAGCAGCTCGGATACGGGTTCGAATCAGCCCCAGCATTTT
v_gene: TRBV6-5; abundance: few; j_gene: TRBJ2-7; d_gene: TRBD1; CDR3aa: CASSGIGTGNYEQYF; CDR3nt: TGTGCCAGCAGCGGGATCGGGACAGGGAATTACGAGCAGTACTTC
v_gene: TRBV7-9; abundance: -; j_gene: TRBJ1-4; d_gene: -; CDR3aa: CASSLGQLNEKLFF; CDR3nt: TGTGCCAGCAGCTTAGGACAGCTCAATGAAAAACTGTTTTTT
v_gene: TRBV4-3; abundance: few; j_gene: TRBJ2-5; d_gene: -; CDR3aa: CASSQERYGAPGETQYF; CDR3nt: TGCGCCAGCAGCCAAGAACGCTACGGGGCCCCCGGGGAGACCCAGTACTTC
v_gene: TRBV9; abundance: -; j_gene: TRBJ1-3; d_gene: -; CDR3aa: CASSGHVDSGNTIYF; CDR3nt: TGTGCCAGCAGCGGCCACGTTGACTCTGGAAACACCATATATTTT
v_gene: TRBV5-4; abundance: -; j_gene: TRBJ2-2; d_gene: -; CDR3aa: CASSLVGPAGELFF; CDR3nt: TGTGCCAGCAGCTTGGTAGGGCCGGCCGGGGAGCTGTTTTTT
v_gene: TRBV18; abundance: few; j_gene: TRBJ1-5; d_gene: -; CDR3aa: CASSPGGSNQPQHF; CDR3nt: TGTGCCAGCTCACCAGGGGGGAGCAATCAGCCCCAGCATTTT
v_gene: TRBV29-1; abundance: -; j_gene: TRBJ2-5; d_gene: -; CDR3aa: CSVEWQETQYF; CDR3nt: TGCAGCGTTGAATGGCAAGAGACCCAGTACTTC
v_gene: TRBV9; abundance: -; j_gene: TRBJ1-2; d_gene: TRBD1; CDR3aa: CASSDRQGVYGYTF; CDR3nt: TGTGCCAGCAGCGACCGACAGGGGGTTTATGGCTACACCTTC
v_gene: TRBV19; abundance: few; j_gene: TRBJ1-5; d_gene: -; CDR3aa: CASSFGRVLDQPQHF; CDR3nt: TGTGCCAGTAGTTTCGGCAGGGTACTTGATCAGCCCCAGCATTTT
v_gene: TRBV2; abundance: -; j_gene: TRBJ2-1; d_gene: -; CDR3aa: CASSAHLGGTYNEQFF; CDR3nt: TGTGCCAGCAGTGCCCATCTGGGGGGCACTTACAATGAGCAGTTCTTC
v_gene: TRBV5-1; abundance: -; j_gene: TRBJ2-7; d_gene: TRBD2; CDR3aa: CASSLVPGGQYEQYF; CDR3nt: TGCGCCAGCAGCTTGGTTCCGGGAGGTCAATACGAGCAGTACTTC
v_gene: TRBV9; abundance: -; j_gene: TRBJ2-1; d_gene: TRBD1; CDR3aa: CASSVRPRDRRYNEQFF; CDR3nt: TGTGCCAGCAGCGTTCGACCCCGGGACAGACGCTACAATGAGCAGTTCTTC
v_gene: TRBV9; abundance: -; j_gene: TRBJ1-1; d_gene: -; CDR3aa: CASSVVGTHTEAFF; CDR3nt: TGTGCCAGCAGCGTAGTCGGGACCCACACTGAAGCTTTCTTT
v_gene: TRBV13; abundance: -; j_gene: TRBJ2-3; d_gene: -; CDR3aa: CASSPLGEDTQYF; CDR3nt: TGTGCCAGCAGCCCTCTCGGGGAGGATACGCAGTATTTT
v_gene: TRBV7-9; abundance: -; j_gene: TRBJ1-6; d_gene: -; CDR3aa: CASSSPRGSYNSPLHF; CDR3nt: TGTGCCAGCAGCTCACCCCGCGGCTCCTATAATTCACCCCTCCACTTT
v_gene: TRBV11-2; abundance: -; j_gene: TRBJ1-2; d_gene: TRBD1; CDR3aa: CASSLSATARGGGGGYTF; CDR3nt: TGTGCCAGCAGCTTATCCGCCACCGCCCGAGGGGGCGGAGGGGGCTACACCTTC